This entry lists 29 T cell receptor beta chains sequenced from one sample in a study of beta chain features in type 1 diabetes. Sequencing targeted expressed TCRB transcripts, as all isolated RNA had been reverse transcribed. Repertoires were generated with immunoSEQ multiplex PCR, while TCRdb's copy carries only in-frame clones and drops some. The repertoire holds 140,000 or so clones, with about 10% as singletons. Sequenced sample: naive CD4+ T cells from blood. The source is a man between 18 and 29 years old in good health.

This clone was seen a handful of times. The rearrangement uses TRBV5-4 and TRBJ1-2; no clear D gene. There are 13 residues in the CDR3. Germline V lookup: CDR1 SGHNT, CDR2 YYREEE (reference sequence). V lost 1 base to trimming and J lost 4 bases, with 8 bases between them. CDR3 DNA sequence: TGTGCCAGCAGCTTGTTACGGGGCTATGGCTACACCTTC. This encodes CASSLLRGYGYTF.

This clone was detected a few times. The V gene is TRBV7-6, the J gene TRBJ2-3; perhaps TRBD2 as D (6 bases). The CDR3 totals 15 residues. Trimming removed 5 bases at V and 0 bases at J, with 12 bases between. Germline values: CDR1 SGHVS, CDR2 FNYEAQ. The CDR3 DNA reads TGTGCCAGCAGCATTGTAGCGGAAAGCACAGATACGCAGTATTTT. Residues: CASSIVAESTDTQYF.

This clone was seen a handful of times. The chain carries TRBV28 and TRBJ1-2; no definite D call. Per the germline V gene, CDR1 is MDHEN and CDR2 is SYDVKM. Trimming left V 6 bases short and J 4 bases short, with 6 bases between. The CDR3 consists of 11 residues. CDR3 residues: CASSISYGYTF. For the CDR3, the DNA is TGTGCCAGCAGCATCAGCTATGGCTACACCTTC.

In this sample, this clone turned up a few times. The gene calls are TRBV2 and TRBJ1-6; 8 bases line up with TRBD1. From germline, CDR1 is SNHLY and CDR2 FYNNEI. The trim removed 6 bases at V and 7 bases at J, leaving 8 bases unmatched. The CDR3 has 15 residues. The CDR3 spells CASSGQGLFNSPLHF. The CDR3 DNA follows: TGTGCCAGCAGCGGACAGGGTTTGTTCAATTCACCCCTCCACTTT.

CDR3 region: CASSPMDRGGYEQYF. DNA for the CDR3: TGTGCCAGCTCACCTATGGACAGGGGGGGCTACGAGCAGTACTTC. The chain links TRBV18 to TRBJ2-7, with TRBD1 identical over 10 bases. The CDR3 sequence is 15 residues long. V lost 3 bases to trimming and J lost 3 bases; unmatched junction nucleotides: 5. The germline gives CDR1 KGHSH, CDR2 LQKENI.

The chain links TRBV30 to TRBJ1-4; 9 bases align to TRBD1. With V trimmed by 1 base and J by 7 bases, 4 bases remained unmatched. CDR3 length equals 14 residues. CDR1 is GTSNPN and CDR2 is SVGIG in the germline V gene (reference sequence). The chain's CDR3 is CAWSAGQGPEKLFF. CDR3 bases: TGTGCCTGGAGTGCCGGACAGGGGCCTGAAAAACTGTTTTTT.

CDR3 protein: CASSLVSGGALSYNEQFF. The CDR3 DNA reads TGTGCCAGCAGCTTAGTTAGCGGGGGGGCCTTATCCTACAATGAGCAGTTCTTC. The chain uses TRBV7-8 and TRBJ2-1, with TRBD2 matching 11 bases. CDR1 and CDR2 from the germline V gene are SGHVS and FQNEAQ. The CDR3 consists of 18 residues. V was clipped by 1 base and J by 1 base; unmatched bases: 6.

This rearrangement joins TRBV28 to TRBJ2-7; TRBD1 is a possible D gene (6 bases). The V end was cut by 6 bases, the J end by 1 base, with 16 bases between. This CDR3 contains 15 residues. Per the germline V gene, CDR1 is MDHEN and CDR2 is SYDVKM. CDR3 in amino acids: CASRAGVKGSYEQYF. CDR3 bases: TGTGCCAGCAGGGCAGGGGTTAAAGGATCCTACGAGCAGTACTTC.

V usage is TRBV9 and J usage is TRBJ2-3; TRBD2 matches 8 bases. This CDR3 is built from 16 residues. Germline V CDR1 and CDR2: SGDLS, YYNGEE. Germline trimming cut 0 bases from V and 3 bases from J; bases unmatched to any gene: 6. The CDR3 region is CASSVGIAGSTDTQYF. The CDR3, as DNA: TGTGCCAGCAGCGTAGGAATAGCGGGGAGTACAGATACGCAGTATTTT.

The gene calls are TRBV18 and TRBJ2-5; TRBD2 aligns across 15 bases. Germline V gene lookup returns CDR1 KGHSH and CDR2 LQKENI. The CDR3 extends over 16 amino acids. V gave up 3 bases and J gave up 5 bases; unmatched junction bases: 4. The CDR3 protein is CASSPRTSGGAETQYF. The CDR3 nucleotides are TGTGCCAGCTCACCCCGGACTAGCGGGGGGGCGGAGACCCAGTACTTC.

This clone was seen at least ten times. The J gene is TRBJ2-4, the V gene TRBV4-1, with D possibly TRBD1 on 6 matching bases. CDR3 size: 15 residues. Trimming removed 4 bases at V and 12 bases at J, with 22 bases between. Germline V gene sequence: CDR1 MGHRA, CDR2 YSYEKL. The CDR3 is CASSLTLDSLYHQYF. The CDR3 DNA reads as TGCGCCAGCAGCCTAACATTGGACAGTCTTTACCATCAGTACTTC.

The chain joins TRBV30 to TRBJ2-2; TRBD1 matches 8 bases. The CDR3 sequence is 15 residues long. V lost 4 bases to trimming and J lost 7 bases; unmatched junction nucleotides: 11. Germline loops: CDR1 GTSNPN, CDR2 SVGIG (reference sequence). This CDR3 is CAWIRYRGIDGELFF. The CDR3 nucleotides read TGTGCCTGGATTAGGTACAGGGGGATTGACGGGGAGCTGTTTTTT.

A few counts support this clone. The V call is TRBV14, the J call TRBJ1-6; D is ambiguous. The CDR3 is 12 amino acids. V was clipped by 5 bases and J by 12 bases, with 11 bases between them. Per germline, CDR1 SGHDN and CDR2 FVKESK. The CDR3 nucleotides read TGTGCCAGCAGCAATCAGAAATTACCCCTCCACTTT. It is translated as CASSNQKLPLHF.

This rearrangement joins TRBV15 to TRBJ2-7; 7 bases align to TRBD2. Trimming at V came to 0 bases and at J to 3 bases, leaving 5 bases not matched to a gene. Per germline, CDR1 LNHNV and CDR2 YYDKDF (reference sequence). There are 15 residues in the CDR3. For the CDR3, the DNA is TGTGCCACCAGCAGAGACCGGGACTATTACTACGAGCAGTACTTC. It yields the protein CATSRDRDYYYEQYF.

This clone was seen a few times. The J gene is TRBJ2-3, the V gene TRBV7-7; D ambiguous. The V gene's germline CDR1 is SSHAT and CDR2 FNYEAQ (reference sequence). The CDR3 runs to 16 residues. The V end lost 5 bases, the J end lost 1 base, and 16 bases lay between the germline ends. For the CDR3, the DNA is TGTGCCAGCAGCCCTGGCACGAGAGGTGGCACAGATACGCAGTATTTT. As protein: CASSPGTRGGTDTQYF.

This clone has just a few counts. For the CDR3, the DNA is TGCGCCAGCAGCCCGTTTACGGGAAACACCGGGGAGCTGTTTTTT. Protein sequence: CASSPFTGNTGELFF. J is TRBJ2-2 and V is TRBV4-3; possible D gene TRBD2, 5 bases. Germline V CDR1 and CDR2: LGHNA, YSLEER. V lost 4 bases and J 2 bases, leaving 11 bases between the germline ends. This CDR3 is built from 15 residues.

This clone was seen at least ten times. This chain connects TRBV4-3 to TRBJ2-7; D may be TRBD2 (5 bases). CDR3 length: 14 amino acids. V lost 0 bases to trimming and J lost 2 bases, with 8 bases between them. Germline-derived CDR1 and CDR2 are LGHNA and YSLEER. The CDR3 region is CASSQETGTYEQYF. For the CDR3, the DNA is TGCGCCAGCAGCCAAGAAACGGGGACCTACGAGCAGTACTTC.

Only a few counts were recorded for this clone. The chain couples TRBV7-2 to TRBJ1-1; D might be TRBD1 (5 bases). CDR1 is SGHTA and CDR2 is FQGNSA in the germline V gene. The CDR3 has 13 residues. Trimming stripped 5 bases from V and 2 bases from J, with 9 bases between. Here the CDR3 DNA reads TGTGCCAGCAGCCGACAGCTTAACACTGAAGCTTTCTTT. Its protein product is CASSRQLNTEAFF.

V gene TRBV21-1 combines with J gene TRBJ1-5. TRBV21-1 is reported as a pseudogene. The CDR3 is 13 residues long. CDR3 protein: CASTSNGFQPQHF. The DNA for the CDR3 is TGTGCCAGCACGTCGAACGGGTTCCAGCCCCAGCATTTT.

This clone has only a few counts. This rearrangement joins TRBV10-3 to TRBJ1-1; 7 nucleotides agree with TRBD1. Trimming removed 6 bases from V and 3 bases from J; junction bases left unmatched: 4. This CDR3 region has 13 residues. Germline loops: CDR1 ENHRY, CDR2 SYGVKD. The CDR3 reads CAISETGDTEAFF. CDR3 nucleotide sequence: TGTGCCATCAGCGAAACAGGGGACACTGAAGCTTTCTTT.

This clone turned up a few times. CDR3 amino acids: CASRLSTGIDEQFF. DNA of the CDR3: TGTGCCAGCAGGCTAAGCACAGGTATCGATGAGCAGTTCTTC. The chain has TRBV28 and TRBJ2-1; D possibly corresponds to TRBD1 (5 bases). This CDR3 spans 14 amino acids. Germline CDR1 and CDR2: MDHEN and SYDVKM. V lost 6 bases and J lost 8, with 17 bases in between. Full variable domain (remainder filled in from reference TRBV28 and TRBJ2-1): DVKVTQSSRYLVKRTGEKVFLECVQDMDHENMFWYRQDPGLGLRLIYFSYDVKMKEKGDIPEGYSVSREKKERFSLILESASTNQTSMYLCASRLSTGIDEQFFGPGTRLTVL.

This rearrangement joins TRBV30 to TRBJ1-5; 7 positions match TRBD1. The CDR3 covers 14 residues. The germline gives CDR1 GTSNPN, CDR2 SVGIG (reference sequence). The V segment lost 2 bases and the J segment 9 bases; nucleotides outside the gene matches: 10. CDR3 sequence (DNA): TGTGCCTGGAGTCCAACGACAGGGCGAAGGCCCCAGCATTTT. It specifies CAWSPTTGRRPQHF.

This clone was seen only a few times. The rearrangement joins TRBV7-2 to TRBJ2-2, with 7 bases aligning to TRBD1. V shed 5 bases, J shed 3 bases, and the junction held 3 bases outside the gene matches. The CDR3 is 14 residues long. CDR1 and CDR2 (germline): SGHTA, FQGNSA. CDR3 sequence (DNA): TGTGCCAGCAGCCTCGACAGGGACACCGGGGAGCTGTTTTTT. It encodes CASSLDRDTGELFF.

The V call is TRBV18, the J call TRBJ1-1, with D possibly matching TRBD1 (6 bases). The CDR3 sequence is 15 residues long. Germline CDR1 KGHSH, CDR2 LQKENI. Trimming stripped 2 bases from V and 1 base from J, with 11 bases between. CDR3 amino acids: CASSPVGTTNTEAFF. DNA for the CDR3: TGTGCCAGCTCACCAGTCGGGACAACGAACACTGAAGCTTTCTTT.

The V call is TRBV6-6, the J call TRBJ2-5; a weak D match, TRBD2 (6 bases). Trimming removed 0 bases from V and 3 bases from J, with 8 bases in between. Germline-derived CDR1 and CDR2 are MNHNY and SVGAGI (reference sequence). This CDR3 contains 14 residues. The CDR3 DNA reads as TGTGCCAGCAGTTACTCGACGGGGGAAGAGACCCAGTACTTC. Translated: CASSYSTGEETQYF.

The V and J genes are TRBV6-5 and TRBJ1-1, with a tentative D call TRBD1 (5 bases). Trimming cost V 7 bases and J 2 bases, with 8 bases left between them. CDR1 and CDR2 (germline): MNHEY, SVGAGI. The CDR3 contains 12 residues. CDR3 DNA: TGTGCCAGCATCGACAGAAACACTGAAGCTTTCTTT. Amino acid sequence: CASIDRNTEAFF.

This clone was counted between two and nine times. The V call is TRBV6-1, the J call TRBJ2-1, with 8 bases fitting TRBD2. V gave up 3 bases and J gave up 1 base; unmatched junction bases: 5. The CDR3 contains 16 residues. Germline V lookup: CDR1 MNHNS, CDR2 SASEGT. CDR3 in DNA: TGTGCCAGCAGTGACACCGGGACTAGATCCTACAATGAGCAGTTCTTC. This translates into CASSDTGTRSYNEQFF.

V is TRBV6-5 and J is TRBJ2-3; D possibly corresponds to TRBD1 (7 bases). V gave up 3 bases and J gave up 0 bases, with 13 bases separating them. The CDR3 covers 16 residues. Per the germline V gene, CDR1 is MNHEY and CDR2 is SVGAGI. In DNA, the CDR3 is TGTGCCAGCAGTTATTCAGGGGGGAGCAGCACAGATACGCAGTATTTT. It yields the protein CASSYSGGSSTDTQYF.

The CDR3 spells CASSPRTGVVTEAFF. In DNA form, the CDR3 reads TGTGCCAGCAGCCCGCGGACAGGGGTTGTCACTGAAGCTTTCTTT. The chain employs TRBV7-8 and TRBJ1-1; 9 bases line up with TRBD1. The germline V gene has CDR1 SGHVS and CDR2 FQNEAQ. V lost 5 bases and J lost 4; bases outside the gene matches: 8. This CDR3 contains 15 residues.